This passage covers 3 T cell receptor beta chains from one sample sequenced in a study of CD8 T cells in Susac syndrome (dated by TCRdb to the late 2010s). Library preparation used the immunoSEQ multiplex PCR assay. RNA was extracted using the RNeasy kit, and about 0.5 to 1 ug of the RNA was reverse transcribed with random hexamers. TCRdb reworked the public reads: Q25 trimming with fastp, MiXCR clone assembly, productive beta chains retained. Rows are combined by CDR3 protein, so each entry shows the most common genes and DNA. The sample table contains around 300,000 distinct CDR3 sequences; only one count was recorded for over 75% of them. The ten largest account for roughly 0.2% of the sample. The specimen was CD8+ T cells from PBMCs. Every receptor here comes from a human donor with multiple sclerosis.

The chain combines TRBV3-1 with TRBJ2-1; the D gene could be TRBD1 or TRBD2 (5 bases each). V was shortened by 1 base and J by 10 bases, with 17 bases between the two germline ends. Germline V CDR1 and CDR2: LGHDT, YNNKEL (reference sequence). The CDR3 spans 15 residues. The CDR3 region has the DNA TGTGCCAGCAGCCAAGCCGGGACGGGGTCGTTAGAGCAGTTCTTC. It is translated as CASSQAGTGSLEQFF.

The CDR3 DNA follows: TGTGCCAGCAGCCCCCTCGATAGCGGGGGGGTTTCCTACAATGAGCAGTTCTTC. This codes for CASSPLDSGGVSYNEQFF. The rearrangement joins TRBV4-2 to TRBJ2-1, with 11 positions matching TRBD2. CDR1 and CDR2 from the germline V gene are LGHNA and YNFKEQ. Germline trimming cut 4 bases from V and 1 base from J; bases unmatched to any gene: 9. The CDR3 extends over 18 amino acids.

The chain uses TRBV4-3 and TRBJ1-5, with a tentative D call TRBD1 (6 bases). CDR3 size: 16 residues. The V and J ends lost 1 base and 3 bases respectively, with 13 bases between them. Germline CDR1 LGHNA, CDR2 YSLEER. As DNA, the CDR3 is TGCGCCAGCAGCCAAGTCGCAGGGGACCTCAATCAGCCCCAGCATTTT. Amino acid sequence: CASSQVAGDLNQPQHF.